The present TCR beta chain was sequenced within a study of Graves' ophthalmopathy and Graves' hyperthyroidism. Transcripts of RNA were the source for amplifying TCR beta CDR3 regions. RT-PCR in the first round used HTBI primers; a second-round multiplex PCR followed. TCRdb analysed the multiplex PCR reads with MiXCR anew, one entry per CDR3 protein. The repertoire consists of about half a million distinct CDR3 sequences, with approximately 15% occurring once and the leading ten covering roughly 9.8%. This clonotype showed up many times. Germline CDR1 and CDR2: MNHEY and SMNVEV (reference sequence). This CDR3 has 17 amino acids. Trimming took 4 bases from V and 4 from J, leaving 23 bases between them.

The J gene is TRBJ2-7, the V gene TRBV27; perhaps TRBD1 as D (6 bases). This clonotype was sampled from a woman aged 25 to 45 with Graves' ophthalmopathy. The sample taken for sequencing was blood. The CDR3 DNA is TGTGCCAGCAGTTCCCTCCCGACAGGTCTGGGGGCGTACGAGCAGTACTTC. The encoded protein is CASSSLPTGLGAYEQYF.